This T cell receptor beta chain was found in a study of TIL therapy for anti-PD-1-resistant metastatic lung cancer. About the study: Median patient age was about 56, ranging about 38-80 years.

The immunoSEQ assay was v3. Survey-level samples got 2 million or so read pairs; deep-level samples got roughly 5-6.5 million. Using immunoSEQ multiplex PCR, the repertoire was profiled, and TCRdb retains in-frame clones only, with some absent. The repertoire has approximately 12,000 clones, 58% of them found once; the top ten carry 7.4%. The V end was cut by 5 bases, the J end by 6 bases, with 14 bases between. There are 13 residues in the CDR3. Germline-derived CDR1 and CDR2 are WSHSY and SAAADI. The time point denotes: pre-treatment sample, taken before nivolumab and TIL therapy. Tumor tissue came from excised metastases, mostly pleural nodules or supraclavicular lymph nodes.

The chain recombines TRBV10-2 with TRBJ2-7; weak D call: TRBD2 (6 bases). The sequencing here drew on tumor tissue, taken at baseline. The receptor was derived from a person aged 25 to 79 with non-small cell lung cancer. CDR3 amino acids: CASSPAGRPEQYF. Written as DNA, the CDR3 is TGCGCCAGCAGTCCCGCGGGGAGGCCCGAGCAGTACTTC.